Listed here are 24 T cell receptor beta chains from one sample, sequenced in a study of shared clonotypes between healthy human individuals. The protocol was immunoSEQ multiplex PCR, while the TCRdb copy is restricted to in-frame clones and leaves out a portion. Of roughly 2 million clones listed, 90% to 95% are singletons. Source material: naive CD4+ T cells sorted from blood. The subset: CD45RA+ positively selected. These receptor sequences come from a man between 18 and 29 years old in good health.

The rearrangement uses TRBV28 and TRBJ1-1, with D perhaps matching TRBD1 (5 bases). Germline loops: CDR1 MDHEN, CDR2 SYDVKM. Trimming stripped 6 bases from V and 5 bases from J, with 13 bases between. The CDR3 runs to 13 residues. The CDR3 nucleotides read TGTGCCAGCAGAGCGGCAGGGCGGACTGAAGCTTTCTTT. This translates into CASRAAGRTEAFF.

The V and J genes are TRBV5-1 and TRBJ2-7; 10 bases line up with TRBD1. Germline V gene sequence: CDR1 SGHRS, CDR2 YFSETQ. Germline trimming cut 5 bases from V and 6 bases from J; bases unmatched to any gene: 8. The CDR3 length is 14 residues. CDR3 loop: CASRLDRGLGEQYF. For the CDR3, the DNA is TGCGCCAGCAGACTAGACAGGGGGCTCGGCGAGCAGTACTTC. Based on the CDR3 plus reference TRBV5-1 and TRBJ2-7, the full variable domain is KAGVTQTPRYLIKTRGQQVTLSCSPISGHRSVSWYQQTPGQGLQFLFEYFSETQRNKGNFPGRFSGRQFSNSRSEMNVSTLELGDSALYLCASRLDRGLGEQYFGPGTRLTVT.

V and J are TRBV30 and TRBJ2-5; tentative D call: TRBD1 (5 bases). Per germline, CDR1 GTSNPN and CDR2 SVGIG (reference sequence). V was clipped by 5 bases and J by 3 bases, with 22 bases between them. CDR3 length equals 16 residues. Here the CDR3 reads CAWFPRLKGREETQYF. CDR3 sequence (DNA): TGTGCCTGGTTTCCGAGGTTAAAGGGCAGGGAAGAGACCCAGTACTTC.

V and J are TRBV5-1 and TRBJ1-5; the D is unclear. CDR1 and CDR2 (germline): SGHRS, YFSETQ. V gave up 1 base and J gave up 3 bases, with 11 bases separating them. The CDR3 is made up of 15 amino acids. The chain's CDR3 is CASSLSDPTNQPQHF. The DNA of the CDR3 is TGCGCCAGCAGCTTGAGTGACCCCACCAATCAGCCCCAGCATTTT.

This clone showed up just once. The chain has TRBV7-2 and TRBJ2-3, with TRBD2 matching 12 bases. The CDR3 totals 16 residues. Germline V gene sequence: CDR1 SGHTA, CDR2 FQGNSA. Unmatched junction bases numbered 10, after V lost 5 bases and J lost 7 bases. The CDR3 DNA reads TGTGCCAGCAGCAACCTAGCGGGAGGGCCCGCGAATACGCAGTATTTT. Translating gives CASSNLAGGPANTQYF.

As for this clone: A much larger clonotype is one base distant, so this may be a read error. The conserved final phenylalanine or tryptophan is absent from the CDR3, which likely points to a read error. V usage is TRBV29-1 and J usage is TRBJ1-2; 9 nucleotides match TRBD1. The V and J ends lost 3 bases and 5 bases, in that order; junction bases with no gene match: 7. Germline CDR1 SQVTM, CDR2 ANQGSEA. The CDR3 loop spans 14 amino acids. CDR3 sequence (DNA): TGCAGCGTTGAGTTCGGGACAGGGTCTTATGGCTACACCCTC. Translating gives CSVEFGTGSYGYTL.

This chain links TRBV6-1 with TRBJ2-7; D tentatively fits TRBD1 or TRBD2 (7 bases each). Trimming left V 0 bases short and J 4 bases short, with 16 bases between. This CDR3 spans 16 amino acids. In germline, CDR1 is MNHNS, CDR2 SASEGT. The CDR3 region is CASSEAPGGGGYEQYF. CDR3 coding DNA: TGTGCCAGCAGTGAAGCCCCAGGGGGGGGTGGGTACGAGCAGTACTTC.

As regards this clone: Other DNA sequences of this sample code for an identical CDR3. The chain has TRBV5-1 and TRBJ2-3; D uncertain. The CDR3 is 13 residues long. Deletions cut 0 bases from V and 3 bases from J, with 5 bases between. Germline CDR1 and CDR2: SGHRS and YFSETQ. The CDR3: CASSLGGTDTQYF. In DNA form, the CDR3 reads TGCGCCAGCAGCTTGGGAGGTACAGATACGCAGTATTTT.

The chain combines TRBV18 with TRBJ1-6; D is uncertain. CDR3 length: 15 residues. Germline V gene lookup returns CDR1 KGHSH and CDR2 LQKENI. V was cut by 3 bases and J by 6 bases, with 12 bases left in between. The CDR3 here is CASSPNVDRNSPLHF. The CDR3 nucleotides read TGTGCCAGCTCACCTAACGTCGATCGTAATTCACCCCTCCACTTT.

With respect to this clone: The sample holds other DNA sequences that translate to the same CDR3. The rearrangement uses TRBV9 and TRBJ2-7; 10 bases are a match to TRBD1. CDR1 SGDLS and CDR2 YYNGEE come from the germline V gene. With 3 bases clipped from V and 3 bases from J, the junction kept 3 bases outside the gene matches. The CDR3 runs 14 residues. DNA of the CDR3: TGTGCCAGCAGCGCCGGGACAGGGGACTACGAGCAGTACTTC. Its translation: CASSAGTGDYEQYF. The full variable domain, with the rest looked up from reference TRBV9 and TRBJ2-7, is DSGVTQTPKHLITATGQRVTLRCSPRSGDLSVYWYQQSLDQGLQFLIQYYNGEERAKGNILERFSAQQFPDLHSELNLSSLELGDSALYFCASSAGTGDYEQYFGPGTRLTVT.

This sequence joins TRBV6-1 and TRBJ1-3, with 7 bases lining up with TRBD1. Germline CDR1 and CDR2: MNHNS and SASEGT. There are 15 residues in the CDR3. V gave up 5 bases and J gave up 0 bases; unmatched junction bases: 4. In nucleotides, the CDR3 is TGTGCCAGCAGTCCGACAGGGAACTCTGGAAACACCATATATTTT. Its translation is CASSPTGNSGNTIYF.

This chain links TRBV7-2 with TRBJ1-5; D is ambiguous. Trimming left V 5 bases short and J 3 bases short, with 11 bases between. This CDR3 is 14 amino acids long. The germline V gene encodes CDR1 SGHTA and CDR2 FQGNSA. The CDR3 sequence: CASSRGLYNQPQHF. The CDR3 bases are TGTGCCAGCAGCCGTGGGCTGTACAATCAGCCCCAGCATTTT.

CDR3 bases: TGTGCCATCAGTTCTCAGGGGGCTGGAGGAACTGAAGCTTTCTTT. Translating gives CAISSQGAGGTEAFF. The genes are TRBV10-3 and TRBJ1-1, with 8 nucleotides matching TRBD1. CDR1 ENHRY and CDR2 SYGVKD come from the germline V gene. The CDR3 extends over 15 amino acids. V was pared by 5 bases and J by 5 bases, with 10 bases of the junction left unmatched.

The V call is TRBV27, the J call TRBJ2-1; D is perhaps TRBD2 (6 bases). V gave up 4 bases and J gave up 2 bases, with 12 bases separating them. The CDR3 length is 15 residues. Germline CDR1 is MNHEY and CDR2 is SMNVEV (reference sequence). CDR3: CASSWEVDTYNEQFF. The DNA of the CDR3 is TGTGCCAGCAGTTGGGAGGTGGACACCTACAATGAGCAGTTCTTC.

In the case of this clone: One end of the junction varies from germline; a read error may be responsible. V is TRBV27 and J is TRBJ2-5; 11 bases are a match to TRBD2. This CDR3 is 15 amino acids long. From germline, CDR1 is MNHEY and CDR2 SMNVEV (reference sequence). The CDR3 region has the DNA TGTGCCAACAGTGTGATAGCGGGAGGGGGGGAGACCCAGTACTTC. Its protein is CANSVIAGGGETQYF.

The chain has TRBV27 and TRBJ2-7; D not resolved. Germline CDR1 and CDR2: MNHEY and SMNVEV (reference sequence). The germline V and J ends were trimmed by 2 bases and 1 base, with 9 bases remaining between them. CDR3 length: 14 amino acids. CDR3 in DNA: TGTGCCAGCAGTTTACTTGGCAGGTCCTACGAGCAGTACTTC. Its protein product is CASSLLGRSYEQYF.

The chain links TRBV11-3 to TRBJ2-1; 7 nucleotides align to TRBD1. Germline CDR1 and CDR2: SGHNT and YENEEA. The J segment lost 2 bases and the V segment lost 4 bases, leaving 5 bases of the junction unmatched. CDR3 size: 15 residues. CDR3 nucleotides: TGTGCCAGCAGCTCCGGGACAGCAACCTACAATGAGCAGTTCTTC. The encoded protein is CASSSGTATYNEQFF.

The chain links TRBV6-5 to TRBJ1-5; 8 bases match TRBD1. The ends lost 6 bases at V and 3 bases at J; junction bases unmatched: 7. The CDR3 has 15 amino acids. Looked up from germline, CDR1 is MNHEY and CDR2 is SVGAGI. CDR3 residues: CASSRTGNLNQPQHF. For the CDR3, the DNA is TGTGCCAGCAGCCGGACAGGGAACCTCAATCAGCCCCAGCATTTT.

The chain joins TRBV5-4 to TRBJ1-1; 9 bases match TRBD1. Trimming cost V 3 bases and J 4 bases; bases outside gene matches: 10. Looked up from germline, CDR1 is SGHNT and CDR2 is YYREEE (reference sequence). This CDR3 spans 16 amino acids. The DNA of the CDR3 is TGTGCCAGCAGCTCGGGGCCGGGACAGGGAATCACTGAAGCTTTCTTT. This translates into CASSSGPGQGITEAFF.

Notes on this clone: The same CDR3 is also encoded by other DNA sequences in this sample. The chain is built from TRBV4-1 and TRBJ1-6; D gene unclear. CDR1 MGHRA and CDR2 YSYEKL come from the germline V gene. V was pared by 0 bases and J by 0 bases, with 6 bases between. The CDR3 sequence is 16 residues long. The DNA for the CDR3 is TGCGCCAGCAGCCAAGAGGGCAGCTCCTATAATTCACCCCTCCACTTT. It specifies CASSQEGSSYNSPLHF.

The chain recombines TRBV21-1 with TRBJ1-5. TRBV21-1 is recorded as a pseudogene. The CDR3 consists of 16 residues. The chain's CDR3 is CASSKKCRGPNQPQHF. CDR3 coding DNA: TGTGCCAGCAGCAAAAAGTGCCGGGGACCAAATCAGCCCCAGCATTTT.

The rearrangement joins TRBV18 to TRBJ2-1, with 9 nucleotides matching TRBD2. V shed 2 bases, J shed 5 bases, and the junction held 7 bases outside the gene matches. Per the germline V gene, CDR1 is KGHSH and CDR2 is LQKENI. The CDR3 consists of 16 residues. CDR3 in amino acids: CASSPELGLADNEQFF. The CDR3 DNA is TGTGCCAGCTCACCAGAACTGGGACTAGCCGACAATGAGCAGTTCTTC.

The V and J genes are TRBV19 and TRBJ2-3; 7 bases line up with TRBD2. The length of the CDR3 is 14 residues. V gave up 6 bases and J gave up 2 bases; unmatched junction bases: 5. Germline V gives CDR1 LNHDA, CDR2 SQIVND (reference sequence). The DNA for the CDR3 is TGTGCCAGTAGGGGAGCGGGGTCCACAGATACGCAGTATTTT. Its protein product is CASRGAGSTDTQYF. Full variable domain (outside the CDR3, taken from reference TRBV19 and TRBJ2-3): DGGITQSPKYLFRKEGQNVTLSCEQNLNHDAMYWYRQDPGQGLRLIYYSQIVNDFQKGDIAEGYSVSREKKESFPLTVTSAQKNPTAFYLCASRGAGSTDTQYFGPGTRLTVL.

The V and J genes are TRBV6-5 and TRBJ2-7; tentatively, D is TRBD2 (5 bases). The CDR3 runs 15 residues. CDR1 is MNHEY and CDR2 is SVGAGI in the germline V gene. V lost 4 bases to trimming and J lost 0 bases, with 13 bases between them. The CDR3 region is CASSSYRRSSYEQYF. The CDR3 DNA reads TGTGCCAGCAGTTCTTACCGGAGGAGCTCCTACGAGCAGTACTTC.